The present T cell receptor beta chain was sequenced within a study of tumor-infiltrating lymphocytes in primary liver carcinoma. The authors made TCR beta cDNA from about 500 ng total RNA with a constant-region primer. Slightly modified ARM-PCR, run as three nested multiplex PCR rounds, produced the TCR beta libraries. Two initial PCR rounds of about 11 cycles each paired TRBV1-TRBV30 forward primers with a C-beta reverse primer. TCRdb processed the multiplex PCR reads anew with MiXCR; each CDR3 protein has one entry. The table records 24,000 or so distinct CDR3 sequences, more than 70% of them present only once. About this clonotype: Given the absence of the conserved phenylalanine or tryptophan at the CDR3 end, a read error is likely.

Both RNA and DNA were isolated together from about 20-30 mg of bulk tissue that had not been sorted. Enrolled patients were chronically infected with HBV and treatment-naive. CDR1 is SQVTM, CDR2 ANQGSEA, per germline. CDR3 length equals 14 residues. The sequencing sample was made of liver tumor tissue from sampling region 5. Sample subset: tumor region T5, tumor centre. The rearrangement links TRBV29-1 to TRBJ2-1; possibly TRBD1 or TRBD2 for D (5 bases each). The sequence came from a woman aged 25 to 39 with primary liver carcinoma and hepatitis B virus infection. CDR3 residues: CCGAAGTVVDEQFL. The CDR3 DNA is TGCTGCGGCGCTGCCGGGACCGTAGTCGATGAGCAGTTCTTA.